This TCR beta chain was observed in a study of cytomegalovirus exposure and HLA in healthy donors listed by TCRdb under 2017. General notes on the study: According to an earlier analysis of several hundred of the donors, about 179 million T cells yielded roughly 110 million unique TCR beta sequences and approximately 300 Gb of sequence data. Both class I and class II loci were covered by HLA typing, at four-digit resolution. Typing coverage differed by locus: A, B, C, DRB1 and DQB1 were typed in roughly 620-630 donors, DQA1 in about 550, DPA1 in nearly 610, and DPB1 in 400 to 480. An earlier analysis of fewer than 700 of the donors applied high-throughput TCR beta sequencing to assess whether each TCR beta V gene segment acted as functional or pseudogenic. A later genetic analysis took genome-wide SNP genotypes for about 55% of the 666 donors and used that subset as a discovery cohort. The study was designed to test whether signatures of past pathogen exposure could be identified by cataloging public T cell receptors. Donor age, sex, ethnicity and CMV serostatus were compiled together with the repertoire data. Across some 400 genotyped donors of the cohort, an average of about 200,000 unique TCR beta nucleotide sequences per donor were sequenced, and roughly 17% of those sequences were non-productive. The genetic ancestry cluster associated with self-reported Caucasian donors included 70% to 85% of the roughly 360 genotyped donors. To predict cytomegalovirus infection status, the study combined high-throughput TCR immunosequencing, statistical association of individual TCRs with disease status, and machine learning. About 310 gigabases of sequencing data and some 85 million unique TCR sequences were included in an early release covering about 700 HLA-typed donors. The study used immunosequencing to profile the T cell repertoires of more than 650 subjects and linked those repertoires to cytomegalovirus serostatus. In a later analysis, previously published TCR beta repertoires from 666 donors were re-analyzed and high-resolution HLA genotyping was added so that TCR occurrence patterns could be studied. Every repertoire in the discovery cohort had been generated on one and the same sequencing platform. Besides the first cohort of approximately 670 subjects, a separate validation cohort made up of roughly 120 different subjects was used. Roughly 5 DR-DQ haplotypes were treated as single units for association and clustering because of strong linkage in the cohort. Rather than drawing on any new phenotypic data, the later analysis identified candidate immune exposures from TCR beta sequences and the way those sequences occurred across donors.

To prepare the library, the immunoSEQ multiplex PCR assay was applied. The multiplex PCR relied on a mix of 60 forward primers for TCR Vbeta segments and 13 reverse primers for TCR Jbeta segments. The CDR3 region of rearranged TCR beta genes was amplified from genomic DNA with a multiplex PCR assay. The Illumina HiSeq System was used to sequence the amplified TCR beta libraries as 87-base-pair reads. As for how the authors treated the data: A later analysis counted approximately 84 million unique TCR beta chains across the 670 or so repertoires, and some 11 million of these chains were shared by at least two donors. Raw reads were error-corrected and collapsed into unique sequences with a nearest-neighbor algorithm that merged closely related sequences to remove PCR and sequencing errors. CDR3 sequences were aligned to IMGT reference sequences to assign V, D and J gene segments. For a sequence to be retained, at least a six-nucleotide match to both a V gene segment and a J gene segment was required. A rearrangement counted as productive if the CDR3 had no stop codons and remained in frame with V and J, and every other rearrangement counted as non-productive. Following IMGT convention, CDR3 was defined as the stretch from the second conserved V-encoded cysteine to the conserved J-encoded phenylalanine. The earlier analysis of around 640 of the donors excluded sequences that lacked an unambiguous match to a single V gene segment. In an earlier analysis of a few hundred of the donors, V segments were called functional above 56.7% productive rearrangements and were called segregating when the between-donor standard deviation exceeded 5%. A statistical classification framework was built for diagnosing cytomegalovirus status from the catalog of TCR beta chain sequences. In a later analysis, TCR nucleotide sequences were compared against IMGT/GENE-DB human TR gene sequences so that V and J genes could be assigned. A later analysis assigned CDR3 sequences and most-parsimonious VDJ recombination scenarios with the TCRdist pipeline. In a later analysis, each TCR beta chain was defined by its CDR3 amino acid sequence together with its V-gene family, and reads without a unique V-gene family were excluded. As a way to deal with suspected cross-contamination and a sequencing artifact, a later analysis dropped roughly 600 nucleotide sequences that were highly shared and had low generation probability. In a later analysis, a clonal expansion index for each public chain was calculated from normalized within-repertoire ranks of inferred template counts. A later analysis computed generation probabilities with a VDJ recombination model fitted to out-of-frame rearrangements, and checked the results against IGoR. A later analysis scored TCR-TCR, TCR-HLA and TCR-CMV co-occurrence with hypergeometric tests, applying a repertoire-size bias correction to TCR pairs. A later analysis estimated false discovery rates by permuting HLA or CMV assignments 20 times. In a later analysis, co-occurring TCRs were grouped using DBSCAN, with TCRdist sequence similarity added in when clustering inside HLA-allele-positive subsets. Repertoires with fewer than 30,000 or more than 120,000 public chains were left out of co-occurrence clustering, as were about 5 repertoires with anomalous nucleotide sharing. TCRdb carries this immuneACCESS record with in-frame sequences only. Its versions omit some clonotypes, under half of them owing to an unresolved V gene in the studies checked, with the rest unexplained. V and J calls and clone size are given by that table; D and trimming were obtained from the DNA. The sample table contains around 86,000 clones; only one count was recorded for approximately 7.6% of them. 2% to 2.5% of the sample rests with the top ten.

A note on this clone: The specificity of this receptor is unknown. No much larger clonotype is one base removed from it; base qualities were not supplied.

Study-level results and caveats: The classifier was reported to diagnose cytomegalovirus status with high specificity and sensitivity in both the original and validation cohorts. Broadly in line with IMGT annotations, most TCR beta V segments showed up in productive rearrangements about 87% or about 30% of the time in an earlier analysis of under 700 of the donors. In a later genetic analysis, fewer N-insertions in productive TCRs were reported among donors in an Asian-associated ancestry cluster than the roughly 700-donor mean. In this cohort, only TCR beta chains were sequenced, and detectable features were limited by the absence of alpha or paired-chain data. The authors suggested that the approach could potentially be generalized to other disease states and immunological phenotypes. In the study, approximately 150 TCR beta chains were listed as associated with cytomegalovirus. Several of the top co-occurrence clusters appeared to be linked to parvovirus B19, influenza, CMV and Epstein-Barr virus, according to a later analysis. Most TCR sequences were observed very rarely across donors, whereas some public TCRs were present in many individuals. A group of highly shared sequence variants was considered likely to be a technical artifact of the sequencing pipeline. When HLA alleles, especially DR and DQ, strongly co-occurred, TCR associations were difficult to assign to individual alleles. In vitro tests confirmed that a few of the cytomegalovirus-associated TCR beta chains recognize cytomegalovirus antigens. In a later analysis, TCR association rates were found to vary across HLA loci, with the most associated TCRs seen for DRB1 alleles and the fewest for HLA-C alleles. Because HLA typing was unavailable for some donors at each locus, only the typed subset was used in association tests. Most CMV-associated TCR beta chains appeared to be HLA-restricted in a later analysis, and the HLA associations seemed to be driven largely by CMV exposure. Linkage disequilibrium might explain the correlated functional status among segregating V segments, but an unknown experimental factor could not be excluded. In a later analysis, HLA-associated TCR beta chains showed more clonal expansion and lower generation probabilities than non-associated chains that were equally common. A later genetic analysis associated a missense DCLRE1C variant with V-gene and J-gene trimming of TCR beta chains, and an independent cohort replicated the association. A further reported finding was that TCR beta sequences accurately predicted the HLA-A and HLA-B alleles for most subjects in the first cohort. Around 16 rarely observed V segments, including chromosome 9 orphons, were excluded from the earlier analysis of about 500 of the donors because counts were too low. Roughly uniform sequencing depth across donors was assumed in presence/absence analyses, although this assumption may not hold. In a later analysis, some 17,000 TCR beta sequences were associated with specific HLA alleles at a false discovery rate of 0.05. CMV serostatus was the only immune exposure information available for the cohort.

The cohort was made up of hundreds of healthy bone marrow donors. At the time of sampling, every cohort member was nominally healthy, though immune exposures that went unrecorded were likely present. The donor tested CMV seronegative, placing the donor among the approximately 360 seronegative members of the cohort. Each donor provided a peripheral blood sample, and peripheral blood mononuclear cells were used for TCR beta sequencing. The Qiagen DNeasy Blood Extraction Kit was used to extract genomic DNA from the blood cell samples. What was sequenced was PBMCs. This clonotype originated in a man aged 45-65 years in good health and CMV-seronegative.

CDR3 protein: CAISQFYNEQFF. Here is the DNA: TGTGCCATCAGCCAATTCTACAATGAGCAGTTCTTC. The chain is assembled from TRBV10-3 and TRBJ2-1, with no D gene named confidently. The CDR1 and CDR2 encoded by the germline V gene are ENHRY and SYGVKD. Spanning cysteine to phenylalanine, the CDR3 consists of 12 amino acids. Left in the record is the CDR3 DNA by itself, 36 bases read in frame from the first base. V is pared back by 6 bases and J by 3 bases, with 6 bases lying between the germline termini.